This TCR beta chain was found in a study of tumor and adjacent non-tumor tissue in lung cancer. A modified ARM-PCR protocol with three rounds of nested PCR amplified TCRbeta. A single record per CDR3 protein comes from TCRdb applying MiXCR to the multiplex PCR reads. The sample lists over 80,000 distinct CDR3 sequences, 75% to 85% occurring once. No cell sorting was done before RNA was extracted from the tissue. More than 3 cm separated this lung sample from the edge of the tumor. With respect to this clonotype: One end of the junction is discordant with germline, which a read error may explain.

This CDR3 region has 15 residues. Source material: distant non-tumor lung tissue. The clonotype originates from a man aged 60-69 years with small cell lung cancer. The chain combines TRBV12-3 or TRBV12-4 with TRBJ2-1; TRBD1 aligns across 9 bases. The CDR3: CASTLRDRVGNEQFF. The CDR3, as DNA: TGTGCCAGCACCCTCCGGGACAGGGTCGGCAATGAGCAATTCTTC.